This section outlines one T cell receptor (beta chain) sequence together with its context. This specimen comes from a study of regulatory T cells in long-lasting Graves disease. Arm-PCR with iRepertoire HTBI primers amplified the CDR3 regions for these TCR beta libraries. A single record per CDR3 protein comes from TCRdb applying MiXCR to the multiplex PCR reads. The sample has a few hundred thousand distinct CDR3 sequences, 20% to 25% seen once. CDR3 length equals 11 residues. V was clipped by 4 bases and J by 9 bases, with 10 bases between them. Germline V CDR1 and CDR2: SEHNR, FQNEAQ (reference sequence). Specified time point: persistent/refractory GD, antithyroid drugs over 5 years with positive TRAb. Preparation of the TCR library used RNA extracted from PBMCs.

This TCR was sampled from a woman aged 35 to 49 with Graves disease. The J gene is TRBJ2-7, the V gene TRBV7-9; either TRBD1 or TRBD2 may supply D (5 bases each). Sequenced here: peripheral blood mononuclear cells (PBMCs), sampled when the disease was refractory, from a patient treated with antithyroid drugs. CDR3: CASSWDVRQYF. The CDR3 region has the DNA TGTGCCAGCAGCTGGGACGTGCGGCAGTACTTC.